This passage covers 9 T cell receptor beta chains from one sample sequenced in a study of post-analysis software for immune sequencing data. Study-wide findings and caveats: In patients, TRBV5-6, TRBV5-1 and TRBV20-1 belonged to roughly five TRBV segments found more frequently than in controls.

These receptors lack a known antigen. cDNA libraries for TCR beta contained unique molecular identifiers. Each CDR3 protein gets one entry after TCRdb re-called the PCR reads with MiXCR. The table has 380,000 or so distinct CDR3 sequences, about a third seen once. Sequenced: blood. These receptors were taken from a girl under 18 with multiple sclerosis.

The CDR3 sequence is CSAVHGGLYFYEQYF. CDR3 nucleotide sequence: TGCAGTGCGGTCCATGGGGGACTATACTTCTACGAGCAGTACTTC. V gene TRBV20-1 combines with J gene TRBJ2-7, with 7 nucleotides matching TRBD2. With V trimmed by 6 bases and J by 3 bases, 14 bases remained unmatched. The V gene's germline CDR1 is DFQATT and CDR2 SNEGSKA (reference sequence). CDR3 size: 15 residues.

The rearrangement links TRBV11-3 to TRBJ2-5; TRBD2 is a possible D gene (6 bases). Deletions cut 3 bases from V and 7 bases from J, with 18 bases between. This CDR3 has 15 residues. CDR1 is SGHNT and CDR2 is YENEEA in the germline V gene. The CDR3 bases are TGTGCCAGCAGCTTCTCTAGCGATTATGGAGGGACCCAGTACTTC. Its protein is CASSFSSDYGGTQYF.

The V call is TRBV6-2 or TRBV6-3, the J call TRBJ2-5, with 7 bases identical to TRBD2. This CDR3 spans 14 amino acids. The germline V gene has CDR1 MNHEY and CDR2 SVGEGT. Germline trimming cut 2 bases from V and 11 bases from J; bases unmatched to any gene: 11. In DNA form, the CDR3 reads TGTGCCAGCAGTTACCTGATAGCGGGTAATGAGCAGTACTTC. As protein: CASSYLIAGNEQYF.

The sample holds a few counts of this clonotype. V and J are TRBV7-9 and TRBJ1-5; no definite D call. The CDR3 spans 17 residues. V lost 2 bases and J 10 bases, leaving 24 bases between the germline ends. Germline assignment: CDR1 SEHNR and CDR2 FQNEAQ (reference sequence). In nucleotides, the CDR3 is TGTGCCAGCAGCTTAAGCAGCCTACGAGGCCTCGAGAGACCCCAGCATTTT. Amino acid sequence: CASSLSSLRGLERPQHF.

This clonotype has more than one count but fewer than ten. V and J are TRBV12-3 or TRBV12-4 and TRBJ1-5; 7 nucleotides line up with TRBD1. The CDR3 spans 16 residues. V gave up 1 base and J gave up 5 bases; unmatched junction bases: 8. CDR3 protein: CASSLGQGELHQPQHF. CDR3 DNA sequence: TGTGCCAGCAGTTTAGGGCAGGGGGAACTCCATCAGCCCCAGCATTTT.

This clonotype was seen a few times. The chain has TRBV5-5 and TRBJ2-6; D possibly corresponds to TRBD2 (6 bases). This CDR3 has 16 amino acids. Germline V CDR1 and CDR2: SGHKS, YYEKEE (reference sequence). Trimming pared 2 bases from V and 0 bases from J, leaving 9 bases between. The CDR3 nucleotides are TGTGCCAGCAGCTTCTTGGAGGGCTCTGGGGCCAACGTCCTGACTTTC. Translated: CASSFLEGSGANVLTF.

This clonotype was recorded a few times. The chain combines TRBV5-8 with TRBJ1-5; TRBD1 might be the D (6 bases). The V end lost 3 bases, the J end lost 5 bases, and 15 bases lay between the germline ends. This CDR3 region has 15 residues. Germline values: CDR1 SGHTS, CDR2 YDEGEE. CDR3 bases: TGTGCCAGCAGCTCACTACAGGGAACTTATCAGCCCCAGCATTTT. Encoded protein: CASSSLQGTYQPQHF.

As to this clonotype: A clone one base away is much larger, so this may be a read error. The chain recombines TRBV11-1 with TRBJ2-5; 7 nucleotides align to TRBD1. CDR1 is SGHAT, CDR2 FQDESV, per germline (reference sequence). The V and J ends lost 5 bases and 11 bases, in that order; junction bases with no gene match: 20. The CDR3 spans 16 residues. CDR3 sequence reads: CASSPRDRRTHNEQYF. For the CDR3, the DNA is TGTGCCAGCAGCCCCAGGGACAGACGGACACACAATGAGCAGTACTTC.

This clonotype was counted at least ten times. The chain carries TRBV5-5 and TRBJ2-3; 14 nucleotides match TRBD2. Germline values: CDR1 SGHKS, CDR2 YYEKEE (reference sequence). Trimming removed 2 bases from V and 0 bases from J; junction bases left unmatched: 2. The CDR3 has 17 residues. The CDR3 region is CASSFRLAGGSTDTQYF. The CDR3 DNA follows: TGTGCCAGCAGCTTCCGACTAGCGGGGGGGAGCACAGATACGCAGTATTTT.